These 29 T cell receptor beta chains came from one sample sequenced in a study of blood T cell repertoires in COVID-19. Produced via immunoSEQ multiplex PCR; TCRdb's table is partial and in-frame only. The sample shows over 400,000 clones, 75% to 90% of them seen only once. The sample taken for sequencing was peripheral blood. These receptors were obtained from a woman aged 25 to 39 with active or convalescent COVID-19.

This rearrangement joins TRBV6-5 to TRBJ1-2; D call uncertain. V shed 8 bases and J shed 0 bases, with 10 bases lying between them. The germline gives CDR1 MNHEY, CDR2 SVGAGI. CDR3 size: 13 residues. CDR3 sequence reads: CASHWESNYGYTF. In DNA form, the CDR3 reads TGTGCCAGCCACTGGGAGTCTAACTATGGCTACACCTTC.

This chain uses TRBV15 with TRBJ2-2; D is unresolved. In germline, CDR1 is LNHNV, CDR2 YYDKDF (reference sequence). Trimming stripped 0 bases from V and 5 bases from J, with 4 bases between. This CDR3 has 13 amino acids. The CDR3 loop is CATSRDETGELFF. Here the CDR3 DNA reads TGTGCCACCAGCAGAGATGAGACCGGGGAGCTGTTTTTT.

This CDR3 reads CASSLVRSSTDTQYF. The CDR3 DNA reads TGTGCCAGCAGCTTGGTACGGAGTAGCACAGATACGCAGTATTTT. V and J are TRBV5-6 and TRBJ2-3; D is unclear. Germline V gene lookup returns CDR1 SGHDT and CDR2 YYEEEE. The CDR3 is 15 residues long. V lost 0 bases and J 0 bases, leaving 8 bases between the germline ends. Supplemented by reference TRBV5-6 and TRBJ2-3, the full variable domain reads DAGVTQSPTHLIKTRGQQVTLRCSPKSGHDTVSWYQQALGQGPQFIFQYYEEEERQRGNFPDRFSGHQFPNYSSELNVNALLLGDSALYLCASSLVRSSTDTQYFGPGTRLTVL.

The chain carries TRBV7-7 and TRBJ1-1; tentative D call: TRBD1 (6 bases). Trimming took 1 base from V and 4 from J, leaving 10 bases between them. This CDR3 has 14 residues. The germline V gene has CDR1 SSHAT and CDR2 FNYEAQ (reference sequence). The CDR3 DNA is TGTGCCAGCAGCTTAGACAGGGAGAGCACTGAAGCTTTCTTT. Its protein is CASSLDRESTEAFF.

The CDR3 DNA reads TGTGCCAGCAGTGATAGGGCCAGGGGGAATGAGCAGTTCTTC. Protein: CASSDRARGNEQFF. The V gene is TRBV6-1, the J gene TRBJ2-1, with TRBD1 matching 7 bases. The length of the CDR3 is 14 residues. The J segment lost 7 bases and the V segment lost 3 bases, leaving 6 bases of the junction unmatched. Germline CDR1 and CDR2: MNHNS and SASEGT.

This chain joins TRBV6-5 and TRBJ1-4, with D tentatively TRBD1 (5 bases). Between the trimmed V and J ends, which lost 7 bases and 8 bases, there was a span of 20 bases. The CDR3 extends over 15 amino acids. Looked up from germline, CDR1 is MNHEY and CDR2 is SVGAGI. CDR3 in amino acids: CASTPGRAGGEKLFF. The CDR3 bases are TGTGCCAGCACCCCGGGGAGGGCCGGGGGGGAAAAACTGTTTTTT.

This clone has just a few counts. The V and J genes are TRBV30 and TRBJ2-4; 10 bases are shared with TRBD2. Germline-derived CDR1 and CDR2 are GTSNPN and SVGIG (reference sequence). Germline trimming cut 4 bases from V and 5 bases from J; bases unmatched to any gene: 14. The CDR3 length is 17 residues. In DNA form, the CDR3 reads TGTGCCTGGACCCCGGGACTAGCGCCCAATCGGGAAAACATTCAGTACTTC. Its protein is CAWTPGLAPNRENIQYF.

V usage is TRBV5-4 and J usage is TRBJ1-1; no reliable D call. The ends were cut back, 4 bases at V and 4 bases at J, with 11 bases in the middle. CDR1 SGHNT and CDR2 YYREEE come from the germline V gene (reference sequence). CDR3 length equals 13 residues. This CDR3 is CASSVEVGTEAFF. The DNA for the CDR3 is TGTGCCAGCAGCGTAGAGGTGGGCACTGAAGCTTTCTTT.

The rearrangement links TRBV19 to TRBJ1-1, with D possibly matching TRBD1 (5 bases). V was trimmed by 8 bases and J by 4 bases, leaving 29 bases between them. The CDR3 extends over 18 amino acids. CDR1 LNHDA and CDR2 SQIVND come from the germline V gene (reference sequence). CDR3 bases: TGTGCCAGTGAAAATTCTAATTCATTGGGTAGGGGTGGCACTGAAGCTTTCTTT. Translated, it gives CASENSNSLGRGGTEAFF.

The chain employs TRBV28 and TRBJ2-1; 9 bases match TRBD2. This CDR3 is 15 amino acids long. Germline CDR1 and CDR2: MDHEN and SYDVKM. Trimming removed 1 base from V and 7 bases from J; junction bases left unmatched: 5. This chain's CDR3 is CASSLSAGGRNEQFF. The CDR3 coding sequence is TGTGCCAGCAGTTTATCTGCGGGGGGGCGGAATGAGCAGTTCTTC.

The chain is built from TRBV6-6 and TRBJ1-2; 11 nucleotides match TRBD1. The germline gives CDR1 MNHNY, CDR2 SVGAGI (reference sequence). V was pared by 2 bases and J by 6 bases, with 8 bases of the junction left unmatched. This CDR3 comprises 16 residues. As DNA, the CDR3 is TGTGCCAGCAGTTACCTAGGGACAGGGGGTACCCATGGCTACACCTTC. Amino acid sequence: CASSYLGTGGTHGYTF.

Note on this clone: The junction shows a germline mismatch at one end, possibly a read error. V and J are TRBV10-3 and TRBJ1-1, with 8 bases fitting TRBD1. This CDR3 spans 16 amino acids. Germline values: CDR1 ENHRY, CDR2 SYGVKD. The CDR3 DNA reads as TGTGCCATCAGAGAGTCCGGGACAGGCCCGGGGACTGAAGCTTTCTTT. Its translation is CAIRESGTGPGTEAFF.

The chain couples TRBV10-2 to TRBJ1-1, with D maybe TRBD1 (6 bases). Trimming removed 3 bases at V and 1 base at J, with 12 bases between. Germline CDR1 and CDR2: WSHSY and SAAADI. The CDR3 loop spans 15 amino acids. Here the CDR3 DNA reads TGCGCCAGCAGTGATTACGGACAGACGAACACTGAAGCTTTCTTT. This codes for CASSDYGQTNTEAFF.

The sample holds one count of this clone. V gene TRBV21-1 combines with J gene TRBJ2-7; no DNA check was done on the table's D call, TRBD1. TRBV21-1 is reported as a pseudogene. This CDR3 has 14 residues. The DNA for the CDR3 is TGTGCCAGCAGCCCCGGGACAGGGGGTGTGGAGCAGTACTTC. Translated: CASSPGTGGVEQYF.

This sequence joins TRBV7-8 and TRBJ1-3; 10 positions agree with TRBD1. The CDR3 spans 16 residues. Germline trimming cut 4 bases from V and 4 bases from J; bases unmatched to any gene: 7. In germline, CDR1 is SGHVS, CDR2 FQNEAQ. The CDR3 region has the DNA TGTGCCAGCAGCTCTGACAGGGGGCATTCGGGAAACACCATATATTTT. Amino acid sequence: CASSSDRGHSGNTIYF.

V is TRBV5-1 and J is TRBJ2-3, with 10 bases lining up with TRBD2. The CDR3 covers 19 residues. V shed 0 bases, J shed 1 base, and the junction held 11 bases outside the gene matches. CDR1 is SGHRS, CDR2 YFSETQ, per germline. The CDR3 DNA reads as TGCGCCAGCAGCTTGGTGTATATGGCTAGCGGGGGCCGCACAGATACGCAGTATTTT. Translated, it gives CASSLVYMASGGRTDTQYF.

This rearrangement joins TRBV28 to TRBJ1-2, with TRBD1 as a possible D gene (6 bases). Germline CDR1 reads MDHEN; CDR2 reads SYDVKM. The V and J ends lost 4 bases and 3 bases respectively, with 12 bases between them. The CDR3 has 14 amino acids. CDR3 sequence: CASSSAGQYYGYTF. CDR3 nucleotide sequence: TGTGCCAGCAGTTCGGCCGGACAGTACTATGGCTACACCTTC.

This chain joins TRBV7-9 and TRBJ2-7; the D is unclear. The CDR3 contains 15 residues. V was shortened by 0 bases and J by 4 bases, with 13 bases between the two germline ends. From germline, CDR1 is SEHNR and CDR2 FQNEAQ (reference sequence). CDR3 nucleotides: TGTGCCAGCAGCTTAGCGGAACTTGGAGTTTACGAGCAGTACTTC. Protein: CASSLAELGVYEQYF.

V gene TRBV27 combines with J gene TRBJ1-4; TRBD1 matches 7 bases. The germline gives CDR1 MNHEY, CDR2 SMNVEV (reference sequence). V lost 5 bases and J lost 8; bases outside the gene matches: 8. CDR3 length: 14 amino acids. The CDR3 protein is CASSVTGSGEKLFF. In DNA, the CDR3 is TGTGCCAGCAGTGTGACAGGGTCGGGAGAAAAACTGTTTTTT. Supplemented by reference TRBV27 and TRBJ1-4, the full variable domain reads EAQVTQNPRYLITVTGKKLTVTCSQNMNHEYMSWYRQDPGLGLRQIYYSMNVEVTDKGDVPEGYKVSRKEKRNFPLILESPSPNQTSLYFCASSVTGSGEKLFFGSGTQLSVL.

This clone was observed once. The chain carries TRBV4-1 and TRBJ1-2, with D unresolved. The CDR3 length is 13 residues. The germline V and J ends were trimmed by 0 bases and 4 bases, with 6 bases remaining between them. The germline V gene has CDR1 MGHRA and CDR2 YSYEKL. CDR3 residues: CASSQDAGYGYTF. The CDR3 DNA reads as TGCGCCAGCAGCCAAGATGCGGGCTATGGCTACACCTTC.

This clone was counted only a few times. This chain connects TRBV7-8 to TRBJ1-6; 7 positions match TRBD1. CDR3 length equals 17 residues. Germline values: CDR1 SGHVS, CDR2 FQNEAQ. V dropped 6 bases and J dropped 10; count of bases not matched to a gene: 18. The CDR3 here is CASRHRDLTGSFSPLHF. The CDR3 nucleotides read TGTGCCAGCAGACATCGGGACCTGACAGGGAGTTTCTCACCCCTCCACTTT. The variable domain in full, completed from reference TRBV7-8 and TRBJ1-6, reads GAGVSQSPRYKVAKRGQDVALRCDPISGHVSLFWYQQALGQGPEFLTYFQNEAQLDKSGLPSDRFFAERPEGSVSTLKIQRTQQEDSAVYLCASRHRDLTGSFSPLHFGNGTRLTVT.

The chain links TRBV3-1 (or the pseudogene TRBV3-2) to TRBJ1-2, with TRBD1 identical over 8 bases. V lost 6 bases to trimming and J lost 7 bases; unmatched junction nucleotides: 4. Germline CDR1 is LGHDT and CDR2 is YNNKEL (reference sequence). The CDR3 sequence is 12 residues long. The chain's CDR3 is CASSLQGGGYTF. The CDR3 DNA is TGTGCCAGCAGTCTACAGGGGGGTGGCTACACCTTC.

The gene calls are TRBV9 and TRBJ2-7, with TRBD2 as a possible D gene (6 bases). The CDR3 sequence is 15 residues long. V shed 0 bases and J shed 0 bases, with 10 bases lying between them. Germline V gives CDR1 SGDLS, CDR2 YYNGEE. CDR3 coding DNA: TGTGCCAGCAGCGTAGACGGGGGAAACTCCTACGAGCAGTACTTC. The encoded protein is CASSVDGGNSYEQYF.

The rearrangement joins TRBV28 to TRBJ2-7, with D possibly matching TRBD1 (7 bases). Germline values: CDR1 MDHEN, CDR2 SYDVKM. Trimming took off 5 bases at V and 2 bases at J, with 13 bases between the two ends. The CDR3 extends over 14 amino acids. The CDR3 loop reads CASSTAGQTYEQYF. CDR3 DNA sequence: TGTGCCAGCAGTACTGCGGGACAGACCTACGAGCAGTACTTC.

The chain couples TRBV10-3 to TRBJ1-1; the match to TRBD1 covers 7 bases. V lost 0 bases, J lost 4 bases, and 5 bases stayed unmatched. The CDR3 runs to 15 residues. Germline CDR1 and CDR2: ENHRY and SYGVKD. The CDR3 DNA is TGTGCCATCAGTGAGTCCGGTCAGGGGGGCACTGAAGCTTTCTTT. Translation: CAISESGQGGTEAFF.

J is TRBJ2-2 and V is TRBV4-1; D is perhaps TRBD1 (6 bases). The CDR3 runs 18 residues. Germline loops: CDR1 MGHRA, CDR2 YSYEKL. V was pared by 4 bases and J by 0 bases, with 18 bases between. CDR3 sequence: CASSPIVGRQANTGELFF. The CDR3 DNA sequence: TGCGCCAGCAGCCCCATTGTTGGGAGACAGGCGAACACCGGGGAGCTGTTTTTT.

The rearrangement links TRBV3-1 (or the pseudogene TRBV3-2) to TRBJ1-2, with D possibly being TRBD1 (6 bases). V gave up 0 bases and J gave up 4 bases, with 15 bases separating them. Per the germline V gene, CDR1 is LGHDT and CDR2 is YNNKEL (reference sequence). CDR3 length: 16 amino acids. The CDR3 DNA is TGTGCCAGCAGCCAAGATCCCCCAGGGGAGGGCTATGGCTACACCTTC. This translates into CASSQDPPGEGYGYTF.

A few counts support this clone. This rearrangement joins TRBV9 to TRBJ1-1; D not certain. CDR3 length: 14 residues. The V and J ends lost 1 base and 4 bases respectively, with 11 bases between them. Per the germline V gene, CDR1 is SGDLS and CDR2 is YYNGEE. The CDR3 DNA reads TGTGCCAGCAGCGTAAGCTTTCCGGGCACTGAAGCTTTCTTT. It codes for CASSVSFPGTEAFF.

This clone was counted a single time. The rearrangement links TRBV7-9 to TRBJ2-7; 10 nucleotides align to TRBD2. After removal of 5 bases from V and 7 bases from J, the junction contained 11 bases not matched to a gene. There are 15 residues in the CDR3. Germline CDR1 is SEHNR and CDR2 is FQNEAQ (reference sequence). The CDR3 DNA sequence: TGTGCCAGCAGCCGGCCCAGCGGGGGGGCGGGGGAGCAGTACTTC. Translated, it gives CASSRPSGGAGEQYF. The variable domain in full, with the rest retrieved from reference TRBV7-9 and TRBJ2-7, is DTGVSQNPRHKITKRGQNVTFRCDPISEHNRLYWYRQTLGQGPEFLTYFQNEAQLEKSRLLSDRFSAERPKGSFSTLEIQRTEQGDSAMYLCASSRPSGGAGEQYFGPGTRLTVT.